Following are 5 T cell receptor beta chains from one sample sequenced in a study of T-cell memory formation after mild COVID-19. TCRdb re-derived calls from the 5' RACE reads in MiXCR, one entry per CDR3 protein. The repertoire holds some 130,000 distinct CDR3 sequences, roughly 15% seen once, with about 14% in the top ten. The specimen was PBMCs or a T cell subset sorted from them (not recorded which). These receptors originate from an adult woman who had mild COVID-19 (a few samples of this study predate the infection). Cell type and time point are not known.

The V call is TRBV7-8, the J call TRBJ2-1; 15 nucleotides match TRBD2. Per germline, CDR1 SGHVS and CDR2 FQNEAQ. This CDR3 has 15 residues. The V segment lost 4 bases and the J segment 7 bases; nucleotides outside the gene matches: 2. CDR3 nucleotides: TGTGCCAGCAGCTATGGGACTAGCGGGGGGAATGAGCAGTTCTTC. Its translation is CASSYGTSGGNEQFF.

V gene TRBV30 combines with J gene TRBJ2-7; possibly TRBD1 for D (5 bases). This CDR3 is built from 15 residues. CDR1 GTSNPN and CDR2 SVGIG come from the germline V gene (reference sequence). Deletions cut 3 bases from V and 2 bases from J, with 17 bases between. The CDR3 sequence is CAWRTKSGIPYEQYF. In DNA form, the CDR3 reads TGTGCCTGGAGAACGAAGTCAGGGATACCCTACGAGCAGTACTTC. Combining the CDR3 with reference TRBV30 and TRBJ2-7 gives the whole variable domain SQTIHQWPATLVQPVGSPLSLECTVEGTSNPNLYWYRQAAGRGLQLLFYSVGIGQISSEVPQNLSASRPQDRQFILSSKKLLLSDSGFYLCAWRTKSGIPYEQYFGPGTRLTVT.

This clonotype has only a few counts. CDR3: CASSASGHTEAFF. In nucleotides, the CDR3 is TGTGCCAGCAGCGCGTCAGGGCACACTGAAGCTTTCTTT. The genes are TRBV9 and TRBJ1-1; possibly TRBD1 for D (5 bases). The V and J ends lost 3 bases and 3 bases respectively, with 9 bases between them. Per germline, CDR1 SGDLS and CDR2 YYNGEE. The CDR3 totals 13 residues.

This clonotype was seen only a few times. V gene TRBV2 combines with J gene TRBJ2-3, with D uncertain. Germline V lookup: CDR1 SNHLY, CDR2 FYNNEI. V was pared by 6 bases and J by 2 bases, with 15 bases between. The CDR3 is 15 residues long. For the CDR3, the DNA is TGTGCCAGCAGCCGCCGAGGCACCATCACAGATACGCAGTATTTT. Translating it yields CASSRRGTITDTQYF.

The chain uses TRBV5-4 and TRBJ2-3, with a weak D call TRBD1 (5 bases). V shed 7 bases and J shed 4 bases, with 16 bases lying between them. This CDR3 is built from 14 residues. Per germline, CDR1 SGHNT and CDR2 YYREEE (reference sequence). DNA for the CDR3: TGTGCCAGCGAAGCAGGGTACTCGCCAGATACGCAGTATTTT. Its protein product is CASEAGYSPDTQYF.